These 20 T cell receptor beta chains came from one sample sequenced in a study of T cell responses to AZD1222 COVID-19 vaccine. TCRdb's table, derived via immunoSEQ multiplex PCR, lists solely in-frame clones and lacks some. The data contain 100,000 to 150,000 clones, 80% to 90% of them singletons. This sample comprised peripheral blood, obtained on day 0 of AZD1222 vaccination. Receptors originate from an adult in good health.

This chain joins TRBV5-5 and TRBJ2-1; 7 bases map to TRBD1. Trimming removed 2 bases from V and 6 bases from J; junction bases left unmatched: 14. Germline V gene data show CDR1 as SGHKS and CDR2 as YYEKEE (reference sequence). This CDR3 spans 17 amino acids. In nucleotides, the CDR3 is TGTGCCAGCAGCTTTCCCCCGACAGGGCCTCTTGGCAATGAGCAGTTCTTC. It is translated as CASSFPPTGPLGNEQFF.

This clone appeared a single time. The V and J genes are TRBV28 and TRBJ2-7, with 10 positions matching TRBD2. V was pared by 6 bases and J by 4 bases, with 6 bases of the junction left unmatched. This CDR3 has 14 residues. Germline CDR1 is MDHEN and CDR2 is SYDVKM. The CDR3 protein is CASRLAGAGYEQYF. The CDR3 bases are TGTGCCAGCAGGCTAGCGGGAGCGGGTTACGAGCAGTACTTC.

The rearrangement links TRBV11-2 to TRBJ2-5, with D unclear. CDR1 SGHAT and CDR2 FQNNGV come from the germline V gene. The CDR3 length is 13 residues. V lost 3 bases and J 5 bases, leaving 10 bases between the germline ends. CDR3 amino acids: CASSLGLVETQYF. The CDR3 DNA is TGTGCCAGCAGCTTGGGGTTAGTGGAGACCCAGTACTTC.

V gene TRBV4-2 combines with J gene TRBJ1-2, with a tentative D call TRBD1 (5 bases). The CDR3 spans 17 residues. CDR1 and CDR2 from the germline V gene are LGHNA and YNFKEQ. V was trimmed by 0 bases and J by 4 bases, leaving 18 bases between them. Written as DNA, the CDR3 is TGTGCCAGCAGCCAAGATTACAGCGGGGGATCCGGCTATGGCTACACCTTC. Residues: CASSQDYSGGSGYGYTF.

The chain carries TRBV7-2 and TRBJ2-7, with a possible D match to TRBD2 (6 bases). Germline assignment: CDR1 SGHTA and CDR2 FQGNSA. Trimming stripped 5 bases from V and 2 bases from J, with 16 bases between. CDR3 size: 15 residues. The CDR3 protein is CASSPTGTVAYEQYF. The CDR3 region has the DNA TGTGCCAGCAGCCCCACCGGGACTGTAGCCTACGAGCAGTACTTC.

In its sample, this clone was seen once. The V call is TRBV19, the J call TRBJ1-6; D remains unclear. From germline, CDR1 is LNHDA and CDR2 SQIVND (reference sequence). The V end lost 7 bases, the J end lost 9 bases, and 19 bases lay between the germline ends. This CDR3 contains 15 residues. The CDR3 region is CASNRENGGPSPLHF. The DNA for the CDR3 is TGTGCCAGTAATCGGGAGAACGGTGGCCCTTCACCCCTCCACTTT.

The chain recombines TRBV15 with TRBJ1-1; D gene ambiguous. The germline gives CDR1 LNHNV, CDR2 YYDKDF (reference sequence). Trimming removed 3 bases at V and 5 bases at J, with 7 bases between. CDR3 size: 12 residues. CDR3 nucleotides: TGTGCCACCAGCAGGGTGGATACTGAAGCTTTCTTT. Protein: CATSRVDTEAFF.

The chain combines TRBV19 with TRBJ2-1; TRBD2 agrees at 8 bases. CDR1 and CDR2 from the germline V gene are LNHDA and SQIVND (reference sequence). The CDR3 is 15 residues long. V dropped 6 bases and J dropped 2; count of bases not matched to a gene: 6. CDR3 protein: CASSGRGLAYNEQFF. The CDR3 coding sequence is TGTGCCAGTAGCGGGAGGGGACTAGCCTACAATGAGCAGTTCTTC.

CDR3 bases: TGTGCCAGCAGCGTAGTTCAAGGGGCGGGGGAGACCCAGTACTTC. This gives the protein CASSVVQGAGETQYF. V gene TRBV9 combines with J gene TRBJ2-5, with a tentative D call TRBD2 (6 bases). V lost 0 bases and J 5 bases, leaving 14 bases between the germline ends. Looked up from germline, CDR1 is SGDLS and CDR2 is YYNGEE. This CDR3 has 15 residues.

This chain uses TRBV14 with TRBJ1-6, with D unresolved. V was clipped by 0 bases and J by 7 bases, with 4 bases between them. The germline V gene has CDR1 SGHDN and CDR2 FVKESK. This CDR3 has 13 amino acids. CDR3 sequence: CASSQDLNSPLHF. The CDR3 nucleotides are TGTGCCAGCAGCCAAGACCTAAATTCACCCCTCCACTTT.

This chain joins TRBV3-1 (or the pseudogene TRBV3-2) and TRBJ2-4, with D uncertain. The germline CDR1 and CDR2 sequences are LGHDT and YNNKEL (reference sequence). The CDR3 totals 17 residues. Trimming removed 1 base from V and 2 bases from J, with 15 bases in between. As DNA, the CDR3 is TGTGCCAGCAGCCAAGGAATTATAAGGTTTTCCAAAAACATTCAGTACTTC. Translation gives CASSQGIIRFSKNIQYF.

The rearrangement uses TRBV6-5 and TRBJ1-3, with TRBD1 matching 8 bases. The CDR3 totals 15 residues. The V gene's germline CDR1 is MNHEY and CDR2 SVGAGI. The V segment lost 4 bases and the J segment 3 bases; nucleotides outside the gene matches: 5. The CDR3 DNA reads as TGTGCCAGCAGTTTAAGTGACAGGGGTGGAAACACCATATATTTT. This translates into CASSLSDRGGNTIYF.

The CDR3 DNA is TGTGCCACCAGTGTTGGACTAGGGGAAGAGACCCAGTACTTC. Translated, it gives CATSVGLGEETQYF. The chain links TRBV24-1 to TRBJ2-5; TRBD2 agrees at 7 bases. CDR3 length: 14 amino acids. The V gene end was trimmed by 5 bases and the J gene end by 3 bases; junction bases not matched to a gene: 5. Germline V gene lookup returns CDR1 KGHDR and CDR2 SFDVKD.

DNA for the CDR3: TGTGCCAGCAGTTTATGGGCGGGGTCTGCCAATTCACCCCTCCACTTT. It is translated as CASSLWAGSANSPLHF. This chain joins TRBV27 and TRBJ1-6; no firm D call. Germline CDR1 reads MNHEY; CDR2 reads SMNVEV (reference sequence). Trimming cost V 1 base and J 7 bases, with 14 bases left between them. CDR3 length: 16 residues.

The chain combines TRBV6-1 with TRBJ1-6, with 9 bases lining up with TRBD1. Trimming removed 4 bases from V and 5 bases from J; junction bases left unmatched: 9. The CDR3 extends over 17 amino acids. The germline V gene has CDR1 MNHNS and CDR2 SASEGT. The CDR3 spells CASSARYGTGNNSPLHF. The CDR3 DNA sequence: TGTGCCAGCAGTGCGCGTTACGGGACAGGGAATAATTCACCCCTCCACTTT.

The gene calls are TRBV9 and TRBJ2-1; TRBD2 matches 7 bases. The CDR3 is 15 residues long. The junction had 3 bases not matched to a gene; V was cut back by 0 bases and J by 3 bases. The germline gives CDR1 SGDLS, CDR2 YYNGEE. The CDR3 DNA follows: TGTGCCAGCAGCGTAGGACTAGCTAACTACAATGAGCAGTTCTTC. Translated: CASSVGLANYNEQFF.

The CDR3, as DNA: TGTGCCAGCTCACCTTACTCGGGGAGGGATCAGCCCCAGCATTTT. Encoded protein: CASSPYSGRDQPQHF. The chain couples TRBV18 to TRBJ1-5; D ambiguous. Germline V gives CDR1 KGHSH, CDR2 LQKENI. V was trimmed by 3 bases and J by 5 bases, leaving 14 bases between them. CDR3 size: 15 residues.

V is TRBV11-2 and J is TRBJ1-5; TRBD1 matches at 8 bases. The CDR3 is made up of 14 amino acids. Germline V gene sequence: CDR1 SGHAT, CDR2 FQNNGV. V lost 10 bases and J lost 6; bases outside the gene matches: 11. The chain's CDR3 is CATPGGQAIQPQHF. The CDR3 DNA is TGTGCCACCCCGGGGGGACAGGCCATTCAGCCCCAGCATTTT.

The chain couples TRBV7-9 to TRBJ2-7; D may match TRBD1 or TRBD2 (5 bases each). The ends were cut back, 2 bases at V and 5 bases at J, with 10 bases in the middle. This CDR3 region has 13 residues. The germline gives CDR1 SEHNR, CDR2 FQNEAQ (reference sequence). The CDR3 coding sequence is TGTGCCAGCAGCTTATATCAGGGACACGAGCAGTACTTC. As protein: CASSLYQGHEQYF.

Only one count was recorded for this clone. The chain recombines TRBV19 with TRBJ2-7; 10 bases align to TRBD1. V dropped 5 bases and J dropped 3; count of bases not matched to a gene: 10. The CDR3 consists of 16 residues. Germline V gene sequence: CDR1 LNHDA, CDR2 SQIVND (reference sequence). CDR3 region: CASSPGTGEQNYEQYF. The CDR3 DNA follows: TGTGCCAGTAGTCCAGGGACAGGGGAACAAAACTACGAGCAGTACTTC.